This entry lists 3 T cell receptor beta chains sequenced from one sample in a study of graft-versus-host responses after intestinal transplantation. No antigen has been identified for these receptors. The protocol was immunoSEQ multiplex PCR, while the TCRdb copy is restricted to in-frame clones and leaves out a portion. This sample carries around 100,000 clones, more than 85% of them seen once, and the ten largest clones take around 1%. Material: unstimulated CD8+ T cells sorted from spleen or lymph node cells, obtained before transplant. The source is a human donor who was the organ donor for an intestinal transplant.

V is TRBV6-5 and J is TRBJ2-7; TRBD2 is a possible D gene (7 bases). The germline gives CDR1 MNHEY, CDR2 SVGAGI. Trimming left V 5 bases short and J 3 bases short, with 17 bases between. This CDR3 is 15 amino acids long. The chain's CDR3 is CASSIWRGGDYEQYF. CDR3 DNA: TGTGCCAGCAGTATATGGAGGGGGGGGGACTACGAGCAGTACTTC.

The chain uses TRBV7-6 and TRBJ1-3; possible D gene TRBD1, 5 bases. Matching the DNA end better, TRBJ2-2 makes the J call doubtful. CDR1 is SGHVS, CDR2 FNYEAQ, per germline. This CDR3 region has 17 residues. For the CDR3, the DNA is TGTGCCAGCAGCCCACAAAACACGAAAGGGGCCACCGGGGAGCTGTTTTTT. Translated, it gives CASSPQNTKGATGELFF.

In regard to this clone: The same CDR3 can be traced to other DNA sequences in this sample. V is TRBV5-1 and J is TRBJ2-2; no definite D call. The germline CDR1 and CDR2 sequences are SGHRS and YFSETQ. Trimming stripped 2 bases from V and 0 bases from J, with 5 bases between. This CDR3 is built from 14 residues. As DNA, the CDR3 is TGCGCCAGCAGCTTAGGTTCGAACACCGGGGAGCTGTTTTTT. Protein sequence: CASSLGSNTGELFF.